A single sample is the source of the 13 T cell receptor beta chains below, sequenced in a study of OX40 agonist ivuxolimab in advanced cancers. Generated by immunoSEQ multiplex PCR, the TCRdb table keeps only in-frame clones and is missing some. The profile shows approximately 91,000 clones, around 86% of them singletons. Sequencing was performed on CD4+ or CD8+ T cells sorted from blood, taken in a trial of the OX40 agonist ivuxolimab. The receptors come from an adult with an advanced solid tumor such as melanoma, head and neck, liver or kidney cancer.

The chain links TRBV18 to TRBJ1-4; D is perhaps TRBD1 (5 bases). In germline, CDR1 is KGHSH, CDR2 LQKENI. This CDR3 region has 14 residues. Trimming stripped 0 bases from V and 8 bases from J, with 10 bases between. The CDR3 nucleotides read TGTGCCAGCTCACCACCCCAGGGAGAAGAAAAACTGTTTTTT. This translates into CASSPPQGEEKLFF.

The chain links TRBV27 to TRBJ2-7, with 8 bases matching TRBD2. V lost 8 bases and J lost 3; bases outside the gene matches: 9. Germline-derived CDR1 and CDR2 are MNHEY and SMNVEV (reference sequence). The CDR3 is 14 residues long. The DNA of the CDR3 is TGTGCCAGCCGCTCCCGGACTAGCTTCTACGAGCAGTACTTC. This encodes CASRSRTSFYEQYF.

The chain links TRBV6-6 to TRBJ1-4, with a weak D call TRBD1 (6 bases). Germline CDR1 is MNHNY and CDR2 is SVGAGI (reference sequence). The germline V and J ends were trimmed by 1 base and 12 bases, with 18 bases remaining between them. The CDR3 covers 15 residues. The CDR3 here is CASSYFPEQGLELFF. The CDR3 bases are TGTGCCAGCAGTTACTTTCCCGAACAGGGATTGGAACTGTTTTTT.

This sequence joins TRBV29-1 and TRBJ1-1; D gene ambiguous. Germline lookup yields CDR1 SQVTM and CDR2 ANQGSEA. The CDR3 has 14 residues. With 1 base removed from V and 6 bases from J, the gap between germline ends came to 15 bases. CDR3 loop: CSVEGRRGNSEAFF. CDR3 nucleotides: TGCAGCGTTGAAGGTCGCCGGGGTAACTCTGAAGCTTTCTTT. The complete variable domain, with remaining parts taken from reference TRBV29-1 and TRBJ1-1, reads SAVISQKPSRDICQRGTSLTIQCQVDSQVTMMFWYRQQPGQSLTLIATANQGSEATYESGFVIDKFPISRPNLTFSTLTVSNMSPEDSSIYLCSVEGRRGNSEAFFGQGTRLTVV.

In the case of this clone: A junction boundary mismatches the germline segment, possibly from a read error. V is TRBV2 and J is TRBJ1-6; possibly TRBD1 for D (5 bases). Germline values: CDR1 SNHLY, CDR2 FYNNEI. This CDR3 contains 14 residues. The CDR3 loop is CASSNQGRDSPFHF. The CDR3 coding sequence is TGTGCCAGCAGTAACCAGGGTCGGGATTCACCCTTCCACTTT.

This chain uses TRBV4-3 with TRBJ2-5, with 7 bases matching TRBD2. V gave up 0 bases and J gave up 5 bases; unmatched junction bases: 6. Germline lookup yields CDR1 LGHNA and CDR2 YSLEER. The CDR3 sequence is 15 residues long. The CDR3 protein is CASSQDNRRGETQYF. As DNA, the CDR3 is TGCGCCAGCAGCCAAGACAACAGGCGGGGGGAGACCCAGTACTTC.

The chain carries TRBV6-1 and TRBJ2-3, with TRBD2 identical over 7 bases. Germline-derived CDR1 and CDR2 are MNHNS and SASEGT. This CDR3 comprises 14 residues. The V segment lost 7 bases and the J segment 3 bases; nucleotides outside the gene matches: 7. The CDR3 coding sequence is TGTGCCAGCATCCTGGGGGGGTTGACAGATACGCAGTATTTT. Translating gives CASILGGLTDTQYF.

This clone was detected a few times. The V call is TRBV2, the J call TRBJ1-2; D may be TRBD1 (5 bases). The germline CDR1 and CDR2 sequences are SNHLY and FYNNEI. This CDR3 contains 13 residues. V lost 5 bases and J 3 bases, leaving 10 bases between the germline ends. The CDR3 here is CASSRDGYYGYTF. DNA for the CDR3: TGTGCCAGCAGTCGGGACGGCTACTATGGCTACACCTTC.

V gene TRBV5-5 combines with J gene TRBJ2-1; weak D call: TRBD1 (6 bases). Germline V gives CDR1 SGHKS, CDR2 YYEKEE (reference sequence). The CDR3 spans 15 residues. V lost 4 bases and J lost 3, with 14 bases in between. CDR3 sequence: CASSPKGVSYNEQFF. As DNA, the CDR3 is TGTGCCAGCAGCCCGAAGGGGGTCAGCTACAATGAGCAGTTCTTC.

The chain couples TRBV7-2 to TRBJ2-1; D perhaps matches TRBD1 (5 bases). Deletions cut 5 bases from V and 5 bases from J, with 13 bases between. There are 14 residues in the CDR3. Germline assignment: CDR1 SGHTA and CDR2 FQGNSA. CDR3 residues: CASSLGRWDNEQFF. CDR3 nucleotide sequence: TGTGCCAGCAGCCTGGGGCGCTGGGACAATGAGCAGTTCTTC.

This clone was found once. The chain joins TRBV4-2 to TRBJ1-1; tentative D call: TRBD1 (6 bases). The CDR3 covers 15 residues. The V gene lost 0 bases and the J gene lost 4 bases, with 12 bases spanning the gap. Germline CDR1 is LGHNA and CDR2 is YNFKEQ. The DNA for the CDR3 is TGTGCCAGCAGCCAAGATGGGAACAGGGCCACTGAAGCTTTCTTT. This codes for CASSQDGNRATEAFF.

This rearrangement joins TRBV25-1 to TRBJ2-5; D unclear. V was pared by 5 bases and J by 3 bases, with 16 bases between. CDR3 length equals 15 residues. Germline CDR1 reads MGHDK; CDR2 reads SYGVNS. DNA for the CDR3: TGTGCCAGCAGTTTTAGGGCTGTGAGCGAAGAGACCCAGTACTTC. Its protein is CASSFRAVSEETQYF.

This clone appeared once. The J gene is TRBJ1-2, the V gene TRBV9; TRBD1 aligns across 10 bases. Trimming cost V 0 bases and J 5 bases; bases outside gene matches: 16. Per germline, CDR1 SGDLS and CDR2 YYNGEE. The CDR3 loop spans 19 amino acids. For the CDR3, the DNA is TGTGCCAGCAGCGTAGGCTTCGGGGCTGGACAGGGGGTTCCGTATGGCTACACCTTC. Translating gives CASSVGFGAGQGVPYGYTF.